Listed below are T cell receptor beta chains from one sample, sequenced in a study of T cell responses to AZD1222 COVID-19 vaccine. Assay used: immunoSEQ multiplex PCR; TCRdb lists only in-frame clones, some missing. Of more than 100,000 clones in the sample, about 90% were seen once. Source: peripheral blood, taken on day 0 of AZD1222 vaccination. The receptors shown here come from an adult in good health. Both conserved end residues are trimmed from each CDR3. Each record gives: V gene, J gene, CDR3 length, CDR3 protein.

TRBV28	TRBJ1-2	9	ASSIGDGYT
TRBV24-1	TRBJ1-1	13	ATSDRKSPNTEAF
TRBV5-1	TRBJ2-5	10	ASSWYQETQY
TRBV19	TRBJ2-5	11	ASRLTGATTQY
TRBV6-5	TRBJ1-6	12	ASSYVQKNSPLH
TRBV11-3	TRBJ2-7	13	ASSQNPDGIYEQY
TRBV7-2	TRBJ2-7	15	ASSLGVTSGTLYEQY
TRBV7-2	TRBJ2-5	12	ASSPRGAGETQY
TRBV6-2/TRBV6-3	TRBJ2-3	15	ASSYVPGEAVGDTQY
TRBV29-1	TRBJ1-4	11	SALTGASEKLF
TRBV7-3	TRBJ2-1	14	ASSPRTSGTYNEQF
TRBV16	TRBJ1-2	13	ASGHSGTSGYGYT
TRBV27	TRBJ2-7	13	ASSLRGDHSYEQY
TRBV7-2	TRBJ2-1	13	ASSLTGRAYNEQF
TRBV5-1	TRBJ1-2	11	ASSLSNNYGYT
TRBV5-1	TRBJ2-5	14	ASSLGGQVYQETQY
TRBV11-1	TRBJ2-3	14	ASSLAGGQGADTQY
TRBV19	TRBJ2-7	11	ASSMQGTGEQY
TRBV6-5	TRBJ2-1	13	ASSQASVSYNEQF
TRBV28	TRBJ2-7	11	ASSRPLSYEQY
TRBV6-5	TRBJ2-3	13	ASSPRYQTTDTQY
TRBV14	TRBJ2-3	14	ASSQGGGMLTDTQY
TRBV5-5	TRBJ2-6	15	ASSLAAGTSGANVLT
TRBV7-2	TRBJ1-1	14	ASSLFPGRGGTEAF
TRBV24-1	TRBJ1-5	12	ATSDGASDQPQH